This T cell receptor beta chain was profiled in a study of shared clonotypes between healthy human individuals. Study observations and caveats: Some clonotypes were shared by all four sorted-subset donors, while others were not shared. The non-shared ones had lower generation probabilities than the shared ones.

CD45RA+ naive and CD45RA-negative memory subsets were separated from CD4+ cells. This CDR3 has 14 residues. CDR1 is SQVTM and CDR2 is ANQGSEA in the germline V gene. Trimming removed 7 bases from V and 3 bases from J; junction bases left unmatched: 9. To note about this clone: Its target is not known.

Libraries were prepared by immunoSEQ multiplex PCR; TCRdb keeps only in-frame clonotypes and omits some of them. The sample yields about 680,000 clones, around 73% seen once. The chain employs TRBV29-1 and TRBJ2-7, with 10 bases identical to TRBD2. Sequencing was performed on memory CD4+ T cells sorted from blood. Subset reported: CD45RA-negative fraction. This TCR came from a woman aged 25 to 45 in good health. As DNA, the CDR3 is TGCAGCGCCGCTAGCGGGAGCCGTAACTACGAGCAGTACTTC. Its protein is CSAASGSRNYEQYF.